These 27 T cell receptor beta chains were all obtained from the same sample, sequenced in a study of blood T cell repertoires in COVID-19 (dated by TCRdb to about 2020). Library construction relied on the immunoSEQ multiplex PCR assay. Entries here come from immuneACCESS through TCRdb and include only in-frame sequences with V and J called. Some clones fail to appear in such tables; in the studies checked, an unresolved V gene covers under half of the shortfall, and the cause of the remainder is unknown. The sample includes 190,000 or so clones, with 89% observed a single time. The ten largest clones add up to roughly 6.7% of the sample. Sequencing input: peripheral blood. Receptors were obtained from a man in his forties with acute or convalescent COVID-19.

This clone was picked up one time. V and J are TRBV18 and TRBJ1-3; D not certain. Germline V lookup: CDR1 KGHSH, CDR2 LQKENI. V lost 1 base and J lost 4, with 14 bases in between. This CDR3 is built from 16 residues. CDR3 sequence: CASSPLQSYSGNTIYF. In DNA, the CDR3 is TGTGCCAGCTCACCACTACAGAGTTACTCGGGAAACACCATATATTTT.

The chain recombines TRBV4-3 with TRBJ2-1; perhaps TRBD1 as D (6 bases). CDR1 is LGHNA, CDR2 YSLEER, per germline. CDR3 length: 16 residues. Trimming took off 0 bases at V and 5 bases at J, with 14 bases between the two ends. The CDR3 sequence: CASSQDPRGINNEQFF. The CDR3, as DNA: TGCGCCAGCAGCCAAGATCCTAGGGGGATCAACAATGAGCAGTTCTTC.

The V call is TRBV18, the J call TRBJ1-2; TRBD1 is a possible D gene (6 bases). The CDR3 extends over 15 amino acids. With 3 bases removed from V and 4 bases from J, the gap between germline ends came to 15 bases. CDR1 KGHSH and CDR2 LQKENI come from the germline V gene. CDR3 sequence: CASSPGQHRGYGYTF. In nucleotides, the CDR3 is TGTGCCAGCTCACCCGGACAGCACAGAGGCTATGGCTACACCTTC.

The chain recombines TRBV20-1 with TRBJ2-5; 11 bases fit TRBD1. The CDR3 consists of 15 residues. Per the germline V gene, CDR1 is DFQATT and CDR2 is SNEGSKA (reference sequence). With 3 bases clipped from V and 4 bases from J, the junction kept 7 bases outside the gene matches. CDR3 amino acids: CSASYPGTGGETQYF. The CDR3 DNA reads TGCAGTGCTAGTTATCCCGGGACAGGGGGAGAGACCCAGTACTTC.

CDR3 nucleotide sequence: TGTGCCACCAGCAGAGTCCCCGTTAGAGATACTGAAGCTTTCTTT. This codes for CATSRVPVRDTEAFF. The rearrangement joins TRBV15 to TRBJ1-1, with no clear D. Trimming cost V 1 base and J 5 bases, with 14 bases left between them. Per the germline V gene, CDR1 is LNHNV and CDR2 is YYDKDF (reference sequence). CDR3 length: 15 amino acids.

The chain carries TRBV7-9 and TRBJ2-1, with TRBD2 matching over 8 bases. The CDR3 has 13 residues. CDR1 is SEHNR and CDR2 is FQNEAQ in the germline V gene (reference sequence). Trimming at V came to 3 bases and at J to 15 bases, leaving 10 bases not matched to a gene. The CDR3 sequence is CASSFVGLAFGFF. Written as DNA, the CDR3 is TGTGCCAGCAGCTTTGTCGGACTAGCTTTTGGGTTCTTC. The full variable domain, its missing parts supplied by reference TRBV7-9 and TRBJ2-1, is DTGVSQNPRHKITKRGQNVTFRCDPISEHNRLYWYRQTLGQGPEFLTYFQNEAQLEKSRLLSDRFSAERPKGSFSTLEIQRTEQGDSAMYLCASSFVGLAFGFFGPGTRLTVL.

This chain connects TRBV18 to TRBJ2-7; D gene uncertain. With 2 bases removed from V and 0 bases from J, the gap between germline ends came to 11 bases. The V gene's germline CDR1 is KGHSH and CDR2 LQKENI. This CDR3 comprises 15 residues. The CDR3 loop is CASSPGRTPSYEQYF. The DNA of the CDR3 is TGTGCCAGCTCACCAGGGCGAACTCCCTCCTACGAGCAGTACTTC.

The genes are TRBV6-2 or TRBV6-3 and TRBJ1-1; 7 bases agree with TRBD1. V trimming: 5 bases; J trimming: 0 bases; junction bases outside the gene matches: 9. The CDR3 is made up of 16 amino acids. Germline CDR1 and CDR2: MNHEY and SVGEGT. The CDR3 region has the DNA TGTGCCAGCAGTCTACCGACAGGGTACATGAACACTGAAGCTTTCTTT. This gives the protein CASSLPTGYMNTEAFF.

As DNA, the CDR3 is TGTGCCAGCAGTAAACAGGGGGGTGAGCGGGAGACCCAGTACTTC. It is translated as CASSKQGGERETQYF. The chain has TRBV28 and TRBJ2-5; 8 nucleotides agree with TRBD1. Germline lookup yields CDR1 MDHEN and CDR2 SYDVKM. This CDR3 has 15 amino acids. J was trimmed by 5 bases and V by 5 bases; bases with no gene match: 10.

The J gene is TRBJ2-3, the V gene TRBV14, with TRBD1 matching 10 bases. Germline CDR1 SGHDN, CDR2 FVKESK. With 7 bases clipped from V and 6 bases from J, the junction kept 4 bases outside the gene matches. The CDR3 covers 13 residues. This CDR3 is CASTTGGVDTQYF. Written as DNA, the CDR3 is TGTGCCAGCACGACAGGGGGCGTTGATACGCAGTATTTT.

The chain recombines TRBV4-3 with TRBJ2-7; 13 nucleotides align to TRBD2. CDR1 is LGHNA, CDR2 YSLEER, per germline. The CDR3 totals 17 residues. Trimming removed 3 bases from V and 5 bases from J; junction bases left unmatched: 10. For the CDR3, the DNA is TGCGCCAGCAGCCAGGGGACTAGCGGGGCTACAAGGCACGAGCAGTACTTC. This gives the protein CASSQGTSGATRHEQYF.

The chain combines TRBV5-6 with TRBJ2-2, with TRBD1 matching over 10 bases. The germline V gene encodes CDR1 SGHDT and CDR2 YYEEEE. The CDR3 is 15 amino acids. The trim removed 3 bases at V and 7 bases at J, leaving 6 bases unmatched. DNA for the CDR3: TGTGCCAGCAGCTGGGGGACAGGGGAGGTCGGGGAGCTGTTTTTT. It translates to CASSWGTGEVGELFF.

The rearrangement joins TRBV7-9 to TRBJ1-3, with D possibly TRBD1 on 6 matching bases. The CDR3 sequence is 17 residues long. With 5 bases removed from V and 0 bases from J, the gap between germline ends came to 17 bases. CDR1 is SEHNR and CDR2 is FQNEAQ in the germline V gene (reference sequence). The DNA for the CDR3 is TGTGCCAGCAGCCCGGAGACAGGAACAATCTCTGGAAACACCATATATTTT. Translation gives CASSPETGTISGNTIYF.

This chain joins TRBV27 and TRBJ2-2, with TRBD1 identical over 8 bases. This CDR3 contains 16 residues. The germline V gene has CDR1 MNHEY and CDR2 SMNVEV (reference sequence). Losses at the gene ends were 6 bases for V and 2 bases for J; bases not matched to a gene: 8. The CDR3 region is CASRTTGGFNTGELFF. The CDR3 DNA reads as TGTGCCAGCAGAACTACAGGGGGTTTCAACACCGGGGAGCTGTTTTTT.

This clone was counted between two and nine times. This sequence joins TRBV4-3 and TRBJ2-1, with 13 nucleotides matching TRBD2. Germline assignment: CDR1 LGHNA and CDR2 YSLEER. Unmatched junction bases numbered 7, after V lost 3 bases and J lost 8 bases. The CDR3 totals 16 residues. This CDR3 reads CASSHTLAGGLHEQFF. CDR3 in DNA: TGCGCCAGCAGCCATACACTAGCGGGGGGGCTTCATGAGCAGTTCTTC.

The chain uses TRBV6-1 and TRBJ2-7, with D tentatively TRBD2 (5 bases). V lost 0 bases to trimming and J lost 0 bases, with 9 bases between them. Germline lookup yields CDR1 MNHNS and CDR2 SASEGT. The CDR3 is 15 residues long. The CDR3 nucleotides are TGTGCCAGCAGTGAAGCGCCTGGGAGCTCCTACGAGCAGTACTTC. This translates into CASSEAPGSSYEQYF.

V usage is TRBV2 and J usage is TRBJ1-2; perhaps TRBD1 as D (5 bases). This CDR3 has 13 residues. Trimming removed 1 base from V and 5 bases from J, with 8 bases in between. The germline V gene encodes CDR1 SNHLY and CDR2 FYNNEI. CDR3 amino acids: CASSEVTVYGYTF. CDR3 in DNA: TGTGCCAGCAGTGAAGTGACAGTTTATGGCTACACCTTC.

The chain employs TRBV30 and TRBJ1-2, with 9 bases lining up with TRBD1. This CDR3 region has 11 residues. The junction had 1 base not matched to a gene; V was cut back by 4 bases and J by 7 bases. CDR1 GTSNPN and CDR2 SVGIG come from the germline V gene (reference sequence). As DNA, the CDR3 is TGTGCCTGGACGGACAGGGGTGGCTACACCTTC. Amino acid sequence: CAWTDRGGYTF.

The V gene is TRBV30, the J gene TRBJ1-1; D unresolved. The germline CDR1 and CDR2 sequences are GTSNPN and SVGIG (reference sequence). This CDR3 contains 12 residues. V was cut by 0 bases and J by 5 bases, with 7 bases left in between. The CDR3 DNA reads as TGTGCCTGGAGTGTAGAGAGTACTGAAGCTTTCTTT. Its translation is CAWSVESTEAFF. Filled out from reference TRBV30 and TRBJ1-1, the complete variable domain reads SQTIHQWPATLVQPVGSPLSLECTVEGTSNPNLYWYRQAAGRGLQLLFYSVGIGQISSEVPQNLSASRPQDRQFILSSKKLLLSDSGFYLCAWSVESTEAFFGQGTRLTVV.

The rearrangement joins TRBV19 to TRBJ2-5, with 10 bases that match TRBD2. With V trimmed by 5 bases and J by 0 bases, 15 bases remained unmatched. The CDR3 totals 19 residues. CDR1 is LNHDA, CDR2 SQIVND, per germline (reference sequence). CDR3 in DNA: TGTGCCAGTAGTCTTGACCCGAGGACTAGCGGATATCACCAAGAGACCCAGTACTTC. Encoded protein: CASSLDPRTSGYHQETQYF.

CDR3 DNA sequence: TGTGCCATCAAAGAGGGACCGGGGGCTGGAAACACCATATATTTT. Its protein is CAIKEGPGAGNTIYF. The rearrangement links TRBV6-6 to TRBJ1-3; D is possibly TRBD1 (5 bases). The ends were cut back, 10 bases at V and 2 bases at J, with 18 bases in the middle. CDR3 length equals 15 residues. The V gene's germline CDR1 is MNHNY and CDR2 SVGAGI (reference sequence).

In nucleotides, the CDR3 is TGTGCCAGCAGCTTAGCCCGGGAGAGGAACACTGAAGCTTTCTTT. Residues: CASSLARERNTEAFF. The chain uses TRBV7-3 and TRBJ1-1; D unresolved. V lost 2 bases and J lost 1, with 11 bases in between. The CDR3 is 15 amino acids. CDR1 is SGHTA and CDR2 is FQGTGA in the germline V gene.

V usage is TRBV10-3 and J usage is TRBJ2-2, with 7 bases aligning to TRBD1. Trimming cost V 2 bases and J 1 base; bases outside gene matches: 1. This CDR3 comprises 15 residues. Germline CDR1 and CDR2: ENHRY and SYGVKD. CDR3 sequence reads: CAISERDRNTGELFF. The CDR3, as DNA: TGTGCCATCAGTGAGAGGGACAGGAACACCGGGGAGCTGTTTTTT.

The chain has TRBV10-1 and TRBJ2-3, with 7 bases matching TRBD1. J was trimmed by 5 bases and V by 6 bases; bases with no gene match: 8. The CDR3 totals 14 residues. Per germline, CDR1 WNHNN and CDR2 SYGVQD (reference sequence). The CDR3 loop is CASRGQWLGDTQYF. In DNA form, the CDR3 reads TGCGCCAGCAGGGGACAGTGGCTTGGAGATACGCAGTATTTT.

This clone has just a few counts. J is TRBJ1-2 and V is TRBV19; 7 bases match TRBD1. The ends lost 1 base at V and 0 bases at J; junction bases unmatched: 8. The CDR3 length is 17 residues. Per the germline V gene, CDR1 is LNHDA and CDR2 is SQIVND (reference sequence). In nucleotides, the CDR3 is TGTGCCAGTAGTATAGTGAGGGGGCGAATTTCTAACTATGGCTACACCTTC. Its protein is CASSIVRGRISNYGYTF. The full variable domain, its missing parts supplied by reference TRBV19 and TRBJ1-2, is DGGITQSPKYLFRKEGQNVTLSCEQNLNHDAMYWYRQDPGQGLRLIYYSQIVNDFQKGDIAEGYSVSREKKESFPLTVTSAQKNPTAFYLCASSIVRGRISNYGYTFGSGTRLTVV.

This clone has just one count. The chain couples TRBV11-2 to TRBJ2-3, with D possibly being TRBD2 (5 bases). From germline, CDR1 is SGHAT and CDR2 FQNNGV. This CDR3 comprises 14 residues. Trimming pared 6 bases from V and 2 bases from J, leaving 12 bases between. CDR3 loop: CASRRSSTTDTQYF. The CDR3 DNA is TGTGCCAGCAGGAGGTCTAGCACCACAGATACGCAGTATTTT.

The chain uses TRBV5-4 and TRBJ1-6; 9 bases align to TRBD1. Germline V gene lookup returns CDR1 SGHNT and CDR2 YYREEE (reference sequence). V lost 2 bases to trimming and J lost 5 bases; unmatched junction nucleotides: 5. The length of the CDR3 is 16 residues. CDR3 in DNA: TGTGCCAGCAGCTTTGAGTGGACAGGGGATAATTCACCCCTCCACTTT. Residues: CASSFEWTGDNSPLHF. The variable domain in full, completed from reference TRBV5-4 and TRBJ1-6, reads ETGVTQSPTHLIKTRGQQVTLRCSSQSGHNTVSWYQQALGQGPQFIFQYYREEENGRGNFPPRFSGLQFPNYSSELNVNALELDDSALYLCASSFEWTGDNSPLHFGNGTRLTVT.